The rows below give T cell receptor beta chains drawn from one sample of a study of Ad26.COV2.S vaccination and SARS-CoV-2 variants. Using immunoSEQ multiplex PCR, the repertoire was profiled, and TCRdb retains in-frame clones only, with some absent. The data show 400,000 to 450,000 clones, with roughly 90% seen just once and 9.5% to 15% held by the top ten. The material was peripheral blood, obtained in a trial of Ad26.COV2.S vaccine versus placebo. The source is a person between 18 and 59 years old who received the Ad26.COV2.S COVID-19 vaccine or a placebo. Both conserved end residues are part of each CDR3. The D gene is left open where the match is weak. Clone sizes are given selectively: once, few, many, or a class where the clone is expanded.

size | D | J | length | V | DNA | CDR3
. | . | TRBJ2-1 | 15 | TRBV27 | TGTGCCAGCAGTTCCTCTAGCGGACAGACCAATGAGCAGTTCTTC | CASSSSSGQTNEQFF
. | TRBD2 | TRBJ2-3 | 14 | TRBV30 | TGTGCCTGGAGTAGACTAGCGGGATTTGATACGCAGTATTTT | CAWSRLAGFDTQYF
. | . | TRBJ1-6 | 16 | TRBV28 | TGTGCCAGCAGTTTATGGGGTCAGGTGATGAATTCACCCCTCCACTTT | CASSLWGQVMNSPLHF
. | . | TRBJ2-5 | 16 | TRBV7-9 | TGTGCCAGCAGCTTCTGGCGAATCGAGAAAAAAGAGACCCAGTACTTC | CASSFWRIEKKETQYF
. | . | TRBJ2-1 | 13 | TRBV3-1/TRBV3-2 | TGTGCCAGCAGCCAAGGAGGCGGGATAAAGCAGTTCTTC | CASSQGGGIKQFF
. | . | TRBJ2-5 | 18 | TRBV21-1 | TGTGCCAGCAAAGTTGAGGGAGCGGACTTACGGGCCAAAGGAACCCAGTACTTC | CASKVEGADLRAKGTQYF
. | . | TRBJ2-7 | 13 | TRBV6-5 | TGTGCCAGCAGTTCGAGGGGTTTCTACGAGCAGTACTTC | CASSSRGFYEQYF
. | . | TRBJ2-2 | 16 | TRBV7-3 | TGTGCCAGCAGCTTATGGGGGAGCCCGAACACCGGGGAGCTGTTTTTT | CASSLWGSPNTGELFF
. | . | TRBJ2-7 | 14 | TRBV18 | TGTGCCAGCTCACCGGGTATGACAGCTTACGAGCAGTACTTC | CASSPGMTAYEQYF
. | . | TRBJ2-1 | 20 | TRBV6-2/TRBV6-3 | TGTGCCAGCAGTTACTCCCTTAATCCTCATACAGGGTTCTCCTACAATGAGCAGTTCTTC | CASSYSLNPHTGFSYNEQFF
. | . | TRBJ1-2 | 14 | TRBV6-5 | TGTGCCAGCAGGGACCTCACAGGTTTTTATGGCTACACCTTC | CASRDLTGFYGYTF
. | . | TRBJ2-1 | 10 | TRBV28 | TGTGCCAGCGCCGGATCTGAGCAGTTCTTC | CASAGSEQFF
. | . | TRBJ2-3 | 12 | TRBV5-8 | TGTGCCAGCAGCTTCCAGGGTCATACGCAGTATTTT | CASSFQGHTQYF
. | TRBD2 | TRBJ2-5 | 14 | TRBV30 | TGTGCCTGGAGAGGAAATGGGGGGGGAGAGACCCAGTACTTC | CAWRGNGGGETQYF
. | TRBD1 | TRBJ2-7 | 17 | TRBV7-2 | TGTGCCAGCAGCTCCCTTATATCGGGACAGGGGGCCCACGAGCAGTACTTC | CASSSLISGQGAHEQYF
. | . | TRBJ2-5 | 14 | TRBV7-2 | TGTGCCAGCAGCCTAGGGTGGGCACAAGAGACCCAGTACTTC | CASSLGWAQETQYF
. | TRBD1 | TRBJ1-6 | 17 | TRBV19 | TGTGCCAGTAGTATGCCCCTTCAGGGGGCCTTTAATTCACCCCTCCACTTT | CASSMPLQGAFNSPLHF
. | TRBD2 | TRBJ2-4 | 14 | TRBV7-2 | TGTGCCAGCAGCTTGCGGACTAGTCAAAACATTCAGTACTTC | CASSLRTSQNIQYF
. | . | TRBJ2-3 | 14 | TRBV5-4 | TGTGCCAGCAGCTTGGACAGTTTACGGTATACGCAGTATTTT | CASSLDSLRYTQYF
once | . | TRBJ2-2 | 14 | TRBV7-9 | TGTGCCAGCAGCTCGATGACCAAGACAGGGGAGCTGTTTTTT | CASSSMTKTGELFF
. | . | TRBJ2-7 | 16 | TRBV10-1 | TGCGCCAGCAGTGAGTCCTCGGGGTTCAGCTCCTACGAGCAGTACTTC | CASSESSGFSSYEQYF
. | . | TRBJ1-3 | 13 | TRBV3-1/TRBV3-2 | TGTGCCACCGAGACAGACTCTGGAAACACCATATATTTT | CATETDSGNTIYF
. | TRBD2 | TRBJ2-3 | 16 | TRBV28 | TGTGCCAGCGGACTCTCTAGCGGGTCAAGCACAGATACGCAGTATTTT | CASGLSSGSSTDTQYF
. | TRBD2 | TRBJ2-3 | 20 | TRBV18 | TGTGCCAGCTCACCCTACAGGGGGGAACTAGCGGGAGGATATCCAGATACGCAGTATTTT | CASSPYRGELAGGYPDTQYF
. | . | TRBJ2-7 | 15 | TRBV19 | TGTGCCAGTAGACTTAGAGGGGGGGATCTCTACGAGCAGTACTTC | CASRLRGGDLYEQYF
. | . | TRBJ2-1 | 15 | TRBV14 | TGTGCCAGCAGCCAAGATGAGGTTGACTACAATGAGCAGTTCTTC | CASSQDEVDYNEQFF
. | . | TRBJ2-5 | 12 | TRBV7-9 | TGTGCCAGCACCGCTCACCAAGAGACCCAGTACTTC | CASTAHQETQYF
once | . | TRBJ1-2 | 14 | TRBV4-3 | TGCGCCAGCAGCCAGGGATGGTCTTCGGGTGGCTACACCTTC | CASSQGWSSGGYTF
. | TRBD2 | TRBJ2-3 | 17 | TRBV5-4 | TGTGCCAGCAGCGACAGGGTTCTAGCGGGGCGCACAGATACGCAGTATTTT | CASSDRVLAGRTDTQYF
. | . | TRBJ2-7 | 13 | TRBV25-1 | TGTGCCAGCAGCCCGGGACACCTACTTGGGCAGTACTTC | CASSPGHLLGQYF
few | TRBD1 | TRBJ1-2 | 16 | TRBV27 | TGTGCCAGCAGTCCGGACTTCGGACAGGCTAACTATGGCTACACCTTC | CASSPDFGQANYGYTF
. | . | TRBJ1-2 | 15 | TRBV6-5 | TGTGCCAGCAGTTTGTATCTAGGGACGGACTATGGCTACACCTTC | CASSLYLGTDYGYTF
. | . | TRBJ1-2 | 16 | TRBV7-9 | TGTGCCAGCAGGTCCGAGGTCGAGGGGCAGAGCTATGGCTACACCTTC | CASRSEVEGQSYGYTF
. | . | TRBJ1-2 | 15 | TRBV13 | TGTGCCAGCAGCCCCGTGGGGGTCCTGGGCTATGGCTACACCTTC | CASSPVGVLGYGYTF
. | . | TRBJ1-1 | 15 | TRBV4-1 | TGCGCCAGCAGTCATCGGATTTACCCGAACACTGAAGCTTTCTTT | CASSHRIYPNTEAFF
. | TRBD1 | TRBJ2-7 | 14 | TRBV2 | TGTGCCAGCAGTTCGGACAGGGCTGCCTACGAGCAGTACTTC | CASSSDRAAYEQYF
. | TRBD1 | TRBJ1-1 | 14 | TRBV3-1/TRBV3-2 | TGTGCCAGCAGACAACAGGGGTACAACACTGAAGCTTTCTTT | CASRQQGYNTEAFF
. | TRBD1 | TRBJ2-5 | 14 | TRBV24-1 | TGTGCCACCAGTGATTCAGGGGGTCAAGAGACCCAGTACTTC | CATSDSGGQETQYF
. | . | TRBJ1-3 | 12 | TRBV29-1 | TGCAGCGGTGGGACCTCTGGAAACACCATATATTTT | CSGGTSGNTIYF
. | . | TRBJ1-2 | 13 | TRBV5-1 | TGCGCCAGCACCCGGGGGACTAACTATGGCTACACCTTC | CASTRGTNYGYTF
. | . | TRBJ1-4 | 15 | TRBV18 | TGTGCCAGCTCACCCAGCAGTTCAACTAATGAAAAACTGTTTTTT | CASSPSSSTNEKLFF
. | . | TRBJ2-1 | 11 | TRBV7-9 | TGTGCCATTGCTCTAGGATCCGTAGAGTTCTTC | CAIALGSVEFF
. | . | TRBJ2-3 | 15 | TRBV6-5 | TGTGCCAGCAGAATCAGGGGTACCGGCACAGATACGCAGTATTTT | CASRIRGTGTDTQYF
. | . | TRBJ2-1 | 16 | TRBV21-1 | TGTGCCAGCAAAATGGCACTAGCGGGAGCTTTCAATGAGCAGTTCTTC | CASKMALAGAFNEQFF
. | . | TRBJ1-1 | 16 | TRBV27 | TGTGCCAGCAGCGCCGGGTTACGCACCTTTCGCGCTGAAGCTTTCTTT | CASSAGLRTFRAEAFF